The 15 T cell receptor beta chains reported below all come from one sample, sequenced in a study of vaccination effects on CD4 cells after COVID-19. No antigen is known for these receptors. Clones were read by immunoSEQ multiplex PCR, and TCRdb kept only the in-frame ones, dropping some. The sample includes about 45,000 clones, 65% to 70% of them seen just once. Antigen-specific CD4+ T cells were expanded with viral peptide pools in the ViraFEST assay before sequencing. Between days 9 and 10 of culture, CD4+ T cells were separated out. By PCR, the person was confirmed to have had SARS-CoV-2 infection between March and December 2020. This specimen was CD4+ T cells from PBMCs cultured with a peptide pool, taken before COVID-19 vaccination. Receptors originate from a human donor who had a prior SARS-CoV-2 infection.

The chain joins TRBV20-1 to TRBJ2-4; TRBD2 matches 8 bases. CDR3 length: 14 amino acids. After removal of 3 bases from V and 6 bases from J, the junction contained 7 bases not matched to a gene. Germline lookup yields CDR1 DFQATT and CDR2 SNEGSKA (reference sequence). CDR3 loop: CSASPGGPGNIQYF. CDR3 DNA: TGCAGTGCTAGTCCGGGGGGGCCCGGAAACATTCAGTACTTC.

The chain links TRBV11-3 to TRBJ2-3; D uncertain. Germline V gene data show CDR1 as SGHNT and CDR2 as YENEEA. The ends were cut back, 1 base at V and 4 bases at J, with 12 bases in the middle. The CDR3 covers 15 residues. The DNA of the CDR3 is TGTGCCAGCAGCTTAGTTGGTATGGGCCCAGATACGCAGTATTTT. It encodes CASSLVGMGPDTQYF.

This chain joins TRBV9 and TRBJ1-2; tentative D call: TRBD1 (5 bases). Germline V gene sequence: CDR1 SGDLS, CDR2 YYNGEE. The length of the CDR3 is 15 residues. V lost 0 bases and J 5 bases, leaving 14 bases between the germline ends. The DNA for the CDR3 is TGTGCCAGCAGCGTAGGGGGGTCAGGGCCTTATGGCTACACCTTC. Its translation is CASSVGGSGPYGYTF.

This chain joins TRBV19 and TRBJ2-7, with D perhaps TRBD1 (8 bases). From germline, CDR1 is LNHDA and CDR2 SQIVND (reference sequence). The CDR3 contains 16 residues. Trimming shortened V by 10 bases and J by 0 bases, and 22 bases separated the two germline ends. CDR3 DNA sequence: TGTGCCACCATGGGGACAGGACTAGGGGGCTCCTACGAGCAGTACTTC. It is translated as CATMGTGLGGSYEQYF.

This rearrangement joins TRBV25-1 to TRBJ1-6; 7 positions agree with TRBD1. The V gene end was trimmed by 2 bases and the J gene end by 7 bases; junction bases not matched to a gene: 2. The germline gives CDR1 MGHDK, CDR2 SYGVNS. This CDR3 has 14 amino acids. CDR3 in amino acids: CASSEQGVNSPLHF. The CDR3 DNA sequence: TGTGCCAGCAGTGAACAGGGGGTAAATTCACCCCTCCACTTT.

The chain couples TRBV5-5 to TRBJ1-2; D unclear. This CDR3 has 13 amino acids. Per germline, CDR1 SGHKS and CDR2 YYEKEE (reference sequence). V was trimmed by 2 bases and J by 7 bases, leaving 12 bases between them. The CDR3 nucleotides read TGTGCCAGCAGCTTCTACCCGGGGAGTGGCTACACCTTC. Its protein product is CASSFYPGSGYTF.

The rearrangement joins TRBV5-1 to TRBJ2-3; 9 positions match TRBD2. Germline CDR1 SGHRS, CDR2 YFSETQ. The CDR3 sequence is 15 residues long. Trimming removed 1 base from V and 8 bases from J; junction bases left unmatched: 8. CDR3 bases: TGCGCCAGCAGCTTGAGGGGAGTAGCGGGAGTTACGCAGTATTTT. Protein product: CASSLRGVAGVTQYF.

The chain carries TRBV9 and TRBJ2-1; TRBD2 matches 12 bases. The V segment lost 0 bases and the J segment 15 bases; nucleotides outside the gene matches: 13. Germline assignment: CDR1 SGDLS and CDR2 YYNGEE. CDR3 size: 16 residues. CDR3 protein: CASSVVSGLAGGPVFF. The DNA of the CDR3 is TGTGCCAGCAGCGTAGTGAGTGGGCTAGCGGGAGGGCCCGTGTTCTTC.

The genes are TRBV5-1 and TRBJ1-2, with D uncertain. Germline CDR1 reads SGHRS; CDR2 reads YFSETQ. With 6 bases removed from V and 6 bases from J, the gap between germline ends came to 21 bases. The CDR3 consists of 15 residues. CDR3 residues: CASTNTLGYANGYTF. The DNA for the CDR3 is TGCGCCAGCACGAACACCCTTGGGTACGCAAATGGCTACACCTTC. The whole variable domain, filled in from reference TRBV5-1 and TRBJ1-2, reads KAGVTQTPRYLIKTRGQQVTLSCSPISGHRSVSWYQQTPGQGLQFLFEYFSETQRNKGNFPGRFSGRQFSNSRSEMNVSTLELGDSALYLCASTNTLGYANGYTFGSGTRLTVV.

This chain joins TRBV6-2 or TRBV6-3 and TRBJ1-6; 11 bases line up with TRBD1. From germline, CDR1 is MNHEY and CDR2 SVGEGT. This CDR3 is built from 14 residues. After removal of 4 bases from V and 9 bases from J, the junction contained 2 bases not matched to a gene. This CDR3 reads CASSWDRGVSPLHF. The CDR3 DNA reads as TGTGCCAGCAGTTGGGACAGGGGGGTTTCACCCCTCCACTTT.

This clone has a handful of counts. The V gene is TRBV9, the J gene TRBJ2-7; possibly TRBD1 for D (5 bases). The V end lost 3 bases, the J end lost 4 bases, and 20 bases lay between the germline ends. The CDR3 runs 16 residues. Germline V gives CDR1 SGDLS, CDR2 YYNGEE. CDR3 coding DNA: TGTGCCAGCAGCGCTGGGGCCGAAGACTTTGTTTACGAGCAGTACTTC. This gives the protein CASSAGAEDFVYEQYF.

This clone was detected a few times. The chain links TRBV10-3 to TRBJ1-3; no firm D call. The V end lost 11 bases, the J end lost 0 bases, and 14 bases lay between the germline ends. This CDR3 region has 14 residues. Germline V lookup: CDR1 ENHRY, CDR2 SYGVKD. The CDR3, as DNA: TGTGCCGAGGCCCACAGACCCTCTGGAAACACCATATATTTT. Translated: CAEAHRPSGNTIYF.

This sequence joins TRBV5-1 and TRBJ2-7, with 8 bases aligning to TRBD1. The CDR3 has 15 residues. The germline V gene has CDR1 SGHRS and CDR2 YFSETQ. The V gene end was trimmed by 0 bases and the J gene end by 3 bases; junction bases not matched to a gene: 5. The CDR3 coding sequence is TGCGCCAGCAGCTTGGTTACAGGGGGGAGCTACGAGCAGTACTTC. Amino acid sequence: CASSLVTGGSYEQYF.

V gene TRBV30 combines with J gene TRBJ1-1, with a possible D match to TRBD1 (5 bases). Per germline, CDR1 GTSNPN and CDR2 SVGIG (reference sequence). Trimming left V 3 bases short and J 0 bases short, with 17 bases between. This CDR3 region has 16 residues. The CDR3, as DNA: TGTGCCTGGAGAGCACGAATCGGGGCCGTGAACACTGAAGCTTTCTTT. Protein sequence: CAWRARIGAVNTEAFF.

The chain couples TRBV5-1 to TRBJ1-1, with a tentative D call TRBD1 (6 bases). Deletions cut 0 bases from V and 7 bases from J, with 13 bases between. Looked up from germline, CDR1 is SGHRS and CDR2 is YFSETQ. The CDR3 contains 14 residues. This chain's CDR3 is CASSLGSGAREAFF. The CDR3 DNA reads TGCGCCAGCAGCTTGGGGTCGGGGGCCCGTGAAGCTTTCTTT. Full variable domain (rest looked up from reference TRBV5-1 and TRBJ1-1): KAGVTQTPRYLIKTRGQQVTLSCSPISGHRSVSWYQQTPGQGLQFLFEYFSETQRNKGNFPGRFSGRQFSNSRSEMNVSTLELGDSALYLCASSLGSGAREAFFGQGTRLTVV.